The source of this T cell receptor beta chain is a study of shared clonotypes between healthy human individuals. Points from the study as a whole: Rarefaction indicated that sorted-subset sequencing remained incomplete although depth was large.

CD4+ cells were split into CD45RA+ naive and CD45RA-negative memory subsets. Germline loops: CDR1 SGHRS, CDR2 YFSETQ. The CDR3 loop spans 11 amino acids. Concerning this clone itself: Its antigen is still unknown. One end of the junction varies from germline; a read error may be responsible.

Approximately 210 ng DNA, 25,000 to 35,000 T cell genomes, went into each sorted-subset replicate PCR. Sequencing was performed with immunoSEQ multiplex PCR; in TCRdb, only in-frame clones are kept and a portion is missing. The table records over a million clones, around three quarters of them present only once. V usage is TRBV5-1 and J usage is TRBJ2-5; no definite D call. The specimen was memory CD4+ T cells from PBMCs. Subset described: CD45RA-negative fraction. The receptor was isolated from a man aged 18 to 35 in good health. Some clones in this sample may be carry-over from other donors' samples. In DNA form, the CDR3 reads TGCGCCAGCAACTTGGCAGAGACCCAGTACTTC. Protein sequence: CASNLAETQYF.